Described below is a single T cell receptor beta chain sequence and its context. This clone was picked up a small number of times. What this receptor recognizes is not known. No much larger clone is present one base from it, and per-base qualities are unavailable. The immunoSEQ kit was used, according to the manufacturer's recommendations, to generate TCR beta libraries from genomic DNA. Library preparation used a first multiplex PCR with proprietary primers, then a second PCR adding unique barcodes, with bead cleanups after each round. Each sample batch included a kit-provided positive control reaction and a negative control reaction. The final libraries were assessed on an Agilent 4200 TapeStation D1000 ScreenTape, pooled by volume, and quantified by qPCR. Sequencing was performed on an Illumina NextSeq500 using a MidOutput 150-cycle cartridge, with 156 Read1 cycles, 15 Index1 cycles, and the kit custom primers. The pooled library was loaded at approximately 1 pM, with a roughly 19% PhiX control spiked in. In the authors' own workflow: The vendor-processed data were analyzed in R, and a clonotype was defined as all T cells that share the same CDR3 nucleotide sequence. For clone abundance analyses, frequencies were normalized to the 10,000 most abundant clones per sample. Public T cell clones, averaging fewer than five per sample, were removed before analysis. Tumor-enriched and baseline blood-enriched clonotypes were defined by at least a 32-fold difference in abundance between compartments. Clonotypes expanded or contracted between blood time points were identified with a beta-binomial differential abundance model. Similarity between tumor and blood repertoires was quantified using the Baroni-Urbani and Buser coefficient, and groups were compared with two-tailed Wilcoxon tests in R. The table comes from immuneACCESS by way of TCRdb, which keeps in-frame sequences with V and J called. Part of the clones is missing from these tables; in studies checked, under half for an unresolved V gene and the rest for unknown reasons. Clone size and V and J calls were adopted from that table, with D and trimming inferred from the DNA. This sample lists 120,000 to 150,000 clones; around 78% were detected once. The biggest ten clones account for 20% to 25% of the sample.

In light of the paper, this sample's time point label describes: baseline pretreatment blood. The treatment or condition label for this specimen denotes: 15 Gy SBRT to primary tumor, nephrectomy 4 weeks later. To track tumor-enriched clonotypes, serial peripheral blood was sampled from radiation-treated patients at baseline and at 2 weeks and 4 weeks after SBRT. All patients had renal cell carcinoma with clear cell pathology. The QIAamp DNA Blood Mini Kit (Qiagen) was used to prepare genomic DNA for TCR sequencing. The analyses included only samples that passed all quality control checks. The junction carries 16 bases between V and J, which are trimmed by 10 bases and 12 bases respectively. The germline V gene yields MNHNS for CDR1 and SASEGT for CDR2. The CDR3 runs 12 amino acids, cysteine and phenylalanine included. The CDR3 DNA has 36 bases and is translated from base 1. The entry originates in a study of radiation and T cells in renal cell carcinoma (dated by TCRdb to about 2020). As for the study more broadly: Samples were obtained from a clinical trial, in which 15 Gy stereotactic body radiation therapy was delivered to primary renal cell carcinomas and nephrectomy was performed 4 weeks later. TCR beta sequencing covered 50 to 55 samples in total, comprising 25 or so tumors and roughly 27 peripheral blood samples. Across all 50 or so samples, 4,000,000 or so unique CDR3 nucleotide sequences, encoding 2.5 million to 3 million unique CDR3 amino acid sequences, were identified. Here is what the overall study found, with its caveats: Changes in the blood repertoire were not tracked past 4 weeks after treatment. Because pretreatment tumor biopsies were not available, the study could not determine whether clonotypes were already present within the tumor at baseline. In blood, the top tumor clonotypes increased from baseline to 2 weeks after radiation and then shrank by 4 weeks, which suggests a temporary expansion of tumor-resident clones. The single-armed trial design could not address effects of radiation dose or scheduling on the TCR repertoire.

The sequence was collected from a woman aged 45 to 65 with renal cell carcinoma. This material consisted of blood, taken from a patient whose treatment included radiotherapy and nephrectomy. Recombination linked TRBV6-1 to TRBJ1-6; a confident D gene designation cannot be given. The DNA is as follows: TGTGCCACCAAGATAAACGATGAACCCCTCCACTTT. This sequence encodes CATKINDEPLHF.